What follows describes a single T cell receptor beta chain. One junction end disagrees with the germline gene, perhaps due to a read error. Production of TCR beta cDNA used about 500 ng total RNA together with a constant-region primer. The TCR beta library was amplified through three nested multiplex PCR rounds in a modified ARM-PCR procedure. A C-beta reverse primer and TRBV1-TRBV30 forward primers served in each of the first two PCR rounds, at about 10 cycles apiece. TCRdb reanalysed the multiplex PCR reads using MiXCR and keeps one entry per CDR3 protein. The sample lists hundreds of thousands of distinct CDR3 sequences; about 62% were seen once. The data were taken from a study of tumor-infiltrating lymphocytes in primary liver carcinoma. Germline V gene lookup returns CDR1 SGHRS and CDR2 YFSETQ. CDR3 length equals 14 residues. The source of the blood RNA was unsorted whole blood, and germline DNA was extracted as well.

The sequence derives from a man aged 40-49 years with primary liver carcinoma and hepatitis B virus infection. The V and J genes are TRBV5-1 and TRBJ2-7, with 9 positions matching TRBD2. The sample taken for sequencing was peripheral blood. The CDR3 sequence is CASSHSGSSYVQYF. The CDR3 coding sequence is TGTGCCAGCAGCCATAGCGGGAGCAGCTACGTGCAGTACTTC.